Shown below are 7 T cell receptor beta chains from a single sample sequenced in a study of beta chain features in type 1 diabetes. Study-level results: TCRB CDR3s were moderately but significantly shorter in Type 1 diabetes patients in all four CD4+ subsets.

Expressed TCRB transcripts were sequenced after all isolated RNA was converted to cDNA. The protocol was immunoSEQ multiplex PCR, while the TCRdb copy is restricted to in-frame clones and leaves out a portion. The sample records hundreds of thousands of clones, roughly 13% being singletons. The antigens for these receptors are not known. Specimen: naive CD4+ T cells from blood. Receptor source: a man aged 18 to 30 with type 1 diabetes.

There are a few counts of this clone. This rearrangement joins TRBV28 to TRBJ2-7; no clear D. This CDR3 comprises 15 residues. V was clipped by 7 bases and J by 2 bases, with 18 bases between them. Germline V CDR1 and CDR2: MDHEN, SYDVKM. In nucleotides, the CDR3 is TGTGCCAGCACCCAAGCCGGATCCGGCCCCTACGAGCAGTACTTC. Its translation: CASTQAGSGPYEQYF.

This clone has just a few counts. This chain joins TRBV11-1 and TRBJ2-2; 7 bases align to TRBD2. Germline CDR1 and CDR2: SGHAT and FQDESV (reference sequence). Germline trimming cut 3 bases from V and 0 bases from J; bases unmatched to any gene: 4. The CDR3 consists of 16 residues. CDR3 residues: CASSLVGGSNTGELFF. CDR3 nucleotide sequence: TGTGCCAGCAGCTTGGTCGGGGGGTCGAACACCGGGGAGCTGTTTTTT.

This clone was counted a few times. This chain joins TRBV15 and TRBJ1-5, with D unresolved. The CDR3 extends over 14 amino acids. With 0 bases removed from V and 4 bases from J, the gap between germline ends came to 7 bases. Germline values: CDR1 LNHNV, CDR2 YYDKDF (reference sequence). The CDR3 sequence: CATSRDGRNQPQHF. CDR3 nucleotides: TGTGCCACCAGCAGAGATGGCAGGAATCAGCCCCAGCATTTT.

This clone was observed a handful of times. The V gene is TRBV29-1, the J gene TRBJ2-1; no clear D gene. This CDR3 is 13 amino acids long. The germline gives CDR1 SQVTM, CDR2 ANQGSEA. V was shortened by 4 bases and J by 6 bases, with 13 bases between the two germline ends. The CDR3 reads CSVATDLVNEQFF. In DNA form, the CDR3 reads TGCAGCGTTGCCACAGACCTCGTCAATGAGCAGTTCTTC.

The V call is TRBV19, the J call TRBJ2-1; tentative D call: TRBD1 (6 bases). With 6 bases removed from V and 4 bases from J, the gap between germline ends came to 13 bases. This CDR3 comprises 14 residues. Germline CDR1 reads LNHDA; CDR2 reads SQIVND (reference sequence). The CDR3 sequence: CASSEGTPYNEQFF. In DNA, the CDR3 is TGTGCCAGTAGCGAAGGGACACCGTACAATGAGCAGTTCTTC.

This chain joins TRBV6-6 and TRBJ2-7; D may be TRBD1 (5 bases). The germline V and J ends were trimmed by 8 bases and 3 bases, with 11 bases remaining between them. Per germline, CDR1 MNHNY and CDR2 SVGAGI (reference sequence). This CDR3 spans 12 amino acids. The CDR3 sequence is CASGQGNYEQYF. The CDR3 nucleotides are TGTGCCAGCGGGCAGGGAAACTACGAGCAGTACTTC.

This clone turned up a few times. This chain uses TRBV18 with TRBJ2-7; a weak D match, TRBD2 (5 bases). Germline values: CDR1 KGHSH, CDR2 LQKENI. V lost 3 bases to trimming and J lost 4 bases, with 19 bases between them. This CDR3 comprises 16 residues. The CDR3 is CASSPLLGGDMYEQYF. CDR3 in DNA: TGTGCCAGCTCACCCCTACTAGGTGGGGATATGTACGAGCAGTACTTC. The full variable domain, completed using reference TRBV18 and TRBJ2-7, is NAGVMQNPRHLVRRRGQEARLRCSPMKGHSHVYWYRQLPEEGLKFMVYLQKENIIDESGMPKERFSAEFPKEGPSILRIQQVVRGDSAAYFCASSPLLGGDMYEQYFGPGTRLTVT.